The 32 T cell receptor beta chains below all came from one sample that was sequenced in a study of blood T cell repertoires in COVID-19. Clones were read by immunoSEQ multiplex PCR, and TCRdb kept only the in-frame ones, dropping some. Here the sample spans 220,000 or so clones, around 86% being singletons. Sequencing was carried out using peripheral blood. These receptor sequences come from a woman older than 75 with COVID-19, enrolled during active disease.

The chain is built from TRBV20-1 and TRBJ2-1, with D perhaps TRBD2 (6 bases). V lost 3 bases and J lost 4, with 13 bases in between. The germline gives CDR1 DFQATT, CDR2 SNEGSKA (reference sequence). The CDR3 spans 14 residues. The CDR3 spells CSASRAGQYNEQFF. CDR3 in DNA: TGCAGTGCTAGTAGAGCGGGTCAGTACAATGAGCAGTTCTTC.

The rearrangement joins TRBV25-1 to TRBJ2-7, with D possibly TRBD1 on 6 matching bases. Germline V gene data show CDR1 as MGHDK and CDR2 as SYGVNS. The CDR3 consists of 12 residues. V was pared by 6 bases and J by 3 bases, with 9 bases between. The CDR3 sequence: CASSQGYYEQYF. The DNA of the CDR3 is TGTGCCAGCAGCCAGGGGTACTACGAGCAGTACTTC.

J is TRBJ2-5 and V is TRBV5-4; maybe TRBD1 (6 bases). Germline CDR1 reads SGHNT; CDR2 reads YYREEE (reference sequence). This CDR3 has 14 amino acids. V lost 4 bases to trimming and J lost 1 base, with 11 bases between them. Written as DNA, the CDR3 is TGTGCCAGCAGCCCGGGACATAGCCAAGAGACCCAGTACTTC. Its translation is CASSPGHSQETQYF.

DNA for the CDR3: TGTGCCAGCAGCTTAGGCGGGGAGAGCACAGATACGCAGTATTTT. Amino acid sequence: CASSLGGESTDTQYF. The V call is TRBV7-2, the J call TRBJ2-3; weak D call: TRBD2 (6 bases). CDR3 size: 15 residues. Germline CDR1 is SGHTA and CDR2 is FQGNSA. Trimming left V 1 base short and J 0 bases short, with 8 bases between.

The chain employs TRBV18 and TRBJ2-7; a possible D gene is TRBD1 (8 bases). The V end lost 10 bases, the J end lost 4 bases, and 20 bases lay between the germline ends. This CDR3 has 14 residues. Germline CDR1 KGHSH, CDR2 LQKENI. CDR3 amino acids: CATQPDRGGYEQYF. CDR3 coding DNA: TGTGCCACACAACCCGACAGGGGAGGGTACGAGCAGTACTTC.

CDR3 bases: TGTGCCACCAGCAGACTTATCGTCTCTGGGGCCAACGTCCTGACTTTC. Its protein product is CATSRLIVSGANVLTF. This chain uses TRBV15 with TRBJ2-6; no clear D gene. The germline gives CDR1 LNHNV, CDR2 YYDKDF (reference sequence). This CDR3 is 16 amino acids long. Trimming shortened V by 2 bases and J by 0 bases, and 8 bases separated the two germline ends. The full variable domain, completed using reference TRBV15 and TRBJ2-6, is DAMVIQNPRYQVTQFGKPVTLSCSQTLNHNVMYWYQQKSSQAPKLLFHYYDKDFNNEADTPDNFQSRRPNTSFCFLDIRSPGLGDTAMYLCATSRLIVSGANVLTFGAGSRLTVL.

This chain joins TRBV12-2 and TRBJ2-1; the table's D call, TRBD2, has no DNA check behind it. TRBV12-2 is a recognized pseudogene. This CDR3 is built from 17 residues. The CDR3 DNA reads TGTGCAAGTCGCTTAGCGTGGGGACTAGCGGTAGGCAATGAGCAGTTCTTC. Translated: CASRLAWGLAVGNEQFF.

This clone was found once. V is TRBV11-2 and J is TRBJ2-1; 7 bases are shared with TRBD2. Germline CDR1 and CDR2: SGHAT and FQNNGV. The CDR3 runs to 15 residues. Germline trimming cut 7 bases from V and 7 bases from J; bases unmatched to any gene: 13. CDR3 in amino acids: CASTPRGLDNNEQFF. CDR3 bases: TGTGCCAGCACCCCCCGAGGACTAGATAATAATGAGCAGTTCTTC.

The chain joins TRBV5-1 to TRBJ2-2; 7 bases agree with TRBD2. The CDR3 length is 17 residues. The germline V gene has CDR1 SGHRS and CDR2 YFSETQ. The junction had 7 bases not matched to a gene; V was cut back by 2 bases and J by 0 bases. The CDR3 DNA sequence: TGCGCCAGCAGCTTCGGGACTGGGAGGGCGAACACCGGGGAGCTGTTTTTT. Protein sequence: CASSFGTGRANTGELFF. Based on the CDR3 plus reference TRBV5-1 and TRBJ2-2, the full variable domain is KAGVTQTPRYLIKTRGQQVTLSCSPISGHRSVSWYQQTPGQGLQFLFEYFSETQRNKGNFPGRFSGRQFSNSRSEMNVSTLELGDSALYLCASSFGTGRANTGELFFGEGSRLTVL.

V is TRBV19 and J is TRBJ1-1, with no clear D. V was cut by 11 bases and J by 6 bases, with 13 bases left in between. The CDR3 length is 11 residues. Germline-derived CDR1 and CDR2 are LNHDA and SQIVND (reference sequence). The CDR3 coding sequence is TGTGCCTCCTCGCGGGTGGCTGAAGCTTTCTTT. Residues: CASSRVAEAFF.

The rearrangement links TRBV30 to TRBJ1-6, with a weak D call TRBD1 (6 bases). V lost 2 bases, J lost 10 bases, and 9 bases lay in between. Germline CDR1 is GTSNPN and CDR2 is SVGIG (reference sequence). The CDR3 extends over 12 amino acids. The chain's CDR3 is CAWSTGNSPLHF. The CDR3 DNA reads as TGTGCCTGGAGTACAGGGAACTCACCCCTCCACTTT. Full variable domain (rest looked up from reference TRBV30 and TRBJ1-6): SQTIHQWPATLVQPVGSPLSLECTVEGTSNPNLYWYRQAAGRGLQLLFYSVGIGQISSEVPQNLSASRPQDRQFILSSKKLLLSDSGFYLCAWSTGNSPLHFGNGTRLTVT.

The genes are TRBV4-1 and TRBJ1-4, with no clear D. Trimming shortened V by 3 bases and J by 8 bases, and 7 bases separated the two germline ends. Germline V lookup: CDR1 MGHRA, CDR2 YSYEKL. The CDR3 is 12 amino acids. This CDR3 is CASSHVEEKLFF. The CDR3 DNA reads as TGCGCCAGCAGCCATGTTGAGGAAAAACTGTTTTTT.

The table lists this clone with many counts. The CDR3 DNA is TGTGCCTGGAGGGAAGGGCGGGCTCGGGATACGCAGTATTTT. Translated: CAWREGRARDTQYF. This sequence joins TRBV30 and TRBJ2-3, with a weak D call TRBD2 (5 bases). Trimming removed 3 bases from V and 6 bases from J, with 16 bases in between. Germline V lookup: CDR1 GTSNPN, CDR2 SVGIG (reference sequence). This CDR3 has 14 amino acids.

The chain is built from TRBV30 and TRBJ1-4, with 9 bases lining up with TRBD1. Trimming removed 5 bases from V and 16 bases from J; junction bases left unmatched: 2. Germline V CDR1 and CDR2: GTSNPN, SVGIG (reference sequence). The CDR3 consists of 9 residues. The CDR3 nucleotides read TGTGCCTGGGACAGGGGGTGGTTTTTT. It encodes CAWDRGWFF.

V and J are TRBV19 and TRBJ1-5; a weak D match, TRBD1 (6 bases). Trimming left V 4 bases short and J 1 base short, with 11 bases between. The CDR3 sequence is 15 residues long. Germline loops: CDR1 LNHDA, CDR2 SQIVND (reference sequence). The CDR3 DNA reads TGTGCCAGTAGTAACGGACAGCCCAGCAATCAGCCCCAGCATTTT. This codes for CASSNGQPSNQPQHF.

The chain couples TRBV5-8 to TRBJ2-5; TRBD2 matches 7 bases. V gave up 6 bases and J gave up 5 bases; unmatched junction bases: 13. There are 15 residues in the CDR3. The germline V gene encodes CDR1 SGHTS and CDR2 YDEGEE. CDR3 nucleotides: TGTGCCAGCAACCTCTTAGGGACCGGGAGGGAGACCCAGTACTTC. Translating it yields CASNLLGTGRETQYF. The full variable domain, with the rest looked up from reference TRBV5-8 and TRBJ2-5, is EAGVTQSPTHLIKTRGQQATLRCSPISGHTSVYWYQQALGLGLQFLLWYDEGEERNRGNFPPRFSGRQFPNYSSELNVNALELEDSALYLCASNLLGTGRETQYFGPGTRLLVL.

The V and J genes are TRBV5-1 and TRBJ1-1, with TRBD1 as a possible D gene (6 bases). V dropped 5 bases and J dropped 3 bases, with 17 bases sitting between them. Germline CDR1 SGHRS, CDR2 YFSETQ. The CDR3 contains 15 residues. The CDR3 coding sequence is TGCGCCAGCAGTCCATCCAGGGGAAGTGACACTGAAGCTTTCTTT. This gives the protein CASSPSRGSDTEAFF.

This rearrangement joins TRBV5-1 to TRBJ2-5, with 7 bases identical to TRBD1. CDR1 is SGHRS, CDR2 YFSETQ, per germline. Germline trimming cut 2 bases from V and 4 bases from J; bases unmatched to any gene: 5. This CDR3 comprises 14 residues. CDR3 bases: TGCGCCAGCAGCTTCGGACAGGTCAGAGAGACCCAGTACTTC. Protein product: CASSFGQVRETQYF.

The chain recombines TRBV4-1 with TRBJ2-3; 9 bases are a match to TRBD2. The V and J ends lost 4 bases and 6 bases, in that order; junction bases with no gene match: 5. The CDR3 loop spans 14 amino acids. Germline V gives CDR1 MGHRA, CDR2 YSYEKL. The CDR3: CASSRSGSADTQYF. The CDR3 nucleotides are TGCGCCAGCAGCCGTAGCGGGAGTGCGGATACGCAGTATTTT.

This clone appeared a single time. CDR3 DNA: TGTGCCAGCAGCCCCTCCGGGACAGAACCTTTTAATGAAAAACTGTTTTTT. Its translation is CASSPSGTEPFNEKLFF. V gene TRBV7-9 combines with J gene TRBJ1-4; 7 nucleotides align to TRBD1. This CDR3 comprises 17 residues. Germline trimming cut 5 bases from V and 4 bases from J; bases unmatched to any gene: 13. Germline V lookup: CDR1 SEHNR, CDR2 FQNEAQ (reference sequence).

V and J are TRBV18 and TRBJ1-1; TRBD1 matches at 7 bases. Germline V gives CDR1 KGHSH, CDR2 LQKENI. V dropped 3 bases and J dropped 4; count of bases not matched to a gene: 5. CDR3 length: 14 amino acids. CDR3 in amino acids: CASSPRDSSTEAFF. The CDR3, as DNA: TGTGCCAGCTCACCTCGGGACAGCTCCACTGAAGCTTTCTTT.

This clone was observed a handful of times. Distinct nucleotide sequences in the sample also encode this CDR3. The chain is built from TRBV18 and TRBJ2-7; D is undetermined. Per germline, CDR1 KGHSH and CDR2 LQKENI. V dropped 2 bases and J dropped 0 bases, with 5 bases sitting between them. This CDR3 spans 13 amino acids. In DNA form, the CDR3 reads TGTGCCAGCTCACCAGGCAGCTCCTACGAGCAGTACTTC. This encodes CASSPGSSYEQYF.

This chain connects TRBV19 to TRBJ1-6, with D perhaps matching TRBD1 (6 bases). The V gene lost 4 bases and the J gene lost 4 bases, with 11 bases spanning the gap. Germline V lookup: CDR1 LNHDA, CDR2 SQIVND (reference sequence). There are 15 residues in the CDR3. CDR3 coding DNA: TGTGCCAGTAGTACCGGACAGACGTATAATTCACCCCTCCACTTT. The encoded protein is CASSTGQTYNSPLHF.

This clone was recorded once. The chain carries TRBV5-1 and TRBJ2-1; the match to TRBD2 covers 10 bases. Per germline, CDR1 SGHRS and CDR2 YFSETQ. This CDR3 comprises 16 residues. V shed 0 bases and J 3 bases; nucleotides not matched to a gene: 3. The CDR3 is CASSLAPSGGYNEQFF. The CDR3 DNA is TGCGCCAGCAGCTTGGCCCCTAGCGGGGGCTACAATGAGCAGTTCTTC.

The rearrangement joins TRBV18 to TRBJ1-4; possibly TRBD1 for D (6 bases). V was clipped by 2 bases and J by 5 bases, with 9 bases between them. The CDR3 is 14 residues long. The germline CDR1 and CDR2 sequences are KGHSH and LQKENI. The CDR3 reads CASSPGQQNEKLFF. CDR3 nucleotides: TGTGCCAGCTCACCAGGACAGCAGAATGAAAAACTGTTTTTT. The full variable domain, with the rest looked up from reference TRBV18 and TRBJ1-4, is NAGVMQNPRHLVRRRGQEARLRCSPMKGHSHVYWYRQLPEEGLKFMVYLQKENIIDESGMPKERFSAEFPKEGPSILRIQQVVRGDSAAYFCASSPGQQNEKLFFGSGTQLSVL.

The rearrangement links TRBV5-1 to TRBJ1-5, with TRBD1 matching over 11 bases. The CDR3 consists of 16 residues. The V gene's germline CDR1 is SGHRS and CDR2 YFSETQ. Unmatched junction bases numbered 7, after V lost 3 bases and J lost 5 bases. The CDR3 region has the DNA TGCGCCAGCAGCTGGGGGGACAGGGGGTCCGATCAGCCCCAGCATTTT. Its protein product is CASSWGDRGSDQPQHF.

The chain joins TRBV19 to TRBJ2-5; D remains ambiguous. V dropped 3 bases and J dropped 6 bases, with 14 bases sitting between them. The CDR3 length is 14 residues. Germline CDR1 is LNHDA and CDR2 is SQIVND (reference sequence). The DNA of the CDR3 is TGTGCCAGTAGTATCAATCCAAGGAGACAGACCCAGTACTTC. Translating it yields CASSINPRRQTQYF.

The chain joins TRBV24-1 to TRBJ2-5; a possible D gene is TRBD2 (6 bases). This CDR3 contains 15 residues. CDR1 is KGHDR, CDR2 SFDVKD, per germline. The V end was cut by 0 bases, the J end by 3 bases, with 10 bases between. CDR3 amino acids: CATSDLQAGKETQYF. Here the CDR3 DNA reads TGTGCCACCAGTGATTTGCAGGCGGGGAAAGAGACCCAGTACTTC.

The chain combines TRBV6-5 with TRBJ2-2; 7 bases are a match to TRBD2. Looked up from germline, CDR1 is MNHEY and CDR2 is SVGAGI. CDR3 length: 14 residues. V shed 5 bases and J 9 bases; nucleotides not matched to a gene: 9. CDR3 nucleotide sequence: TGTGCCAGCAGTCCTGGCGGGAGCGAGAGGGAGCTGTTTTTT. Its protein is CASSPGGSERELFF.

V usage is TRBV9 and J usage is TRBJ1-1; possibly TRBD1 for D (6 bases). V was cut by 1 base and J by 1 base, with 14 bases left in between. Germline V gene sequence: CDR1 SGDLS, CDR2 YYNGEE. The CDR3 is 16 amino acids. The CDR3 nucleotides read TGTGCCAGCAGCGTAAGCGGAGCGGGGGCGAACACTGAAGCTTTCTTT. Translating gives CASSVSGAGANTEAFF.

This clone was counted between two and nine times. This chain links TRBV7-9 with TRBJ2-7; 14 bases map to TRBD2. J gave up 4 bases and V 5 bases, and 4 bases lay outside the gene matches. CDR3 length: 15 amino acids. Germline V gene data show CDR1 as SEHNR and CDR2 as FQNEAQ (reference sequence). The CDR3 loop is CASSPRTSGRYEQYF. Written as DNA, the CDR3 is TGTGCCAGCAGCCCCCGGACTAGCGGGAGGTACGAGCAGTACTTC.

The CDR3 loop reads CASGGDRGLYGYTF. The CDR3 DNA reads as TGTGCTAGTGGTGGGGACAGGGGGCTGTATGGCTACACCTTC. J is TRBJ1-2 and V is TRBV12-5, with 12 bases that match TRBD1. Germline-derived CDR1 and CDR2 are LGHNT and FRNRAP. The CDR3 extends over 14 amino acids. After removal of 5 bases from V and 5 bases from J, the junction contained 3 bases not matched to a gene.